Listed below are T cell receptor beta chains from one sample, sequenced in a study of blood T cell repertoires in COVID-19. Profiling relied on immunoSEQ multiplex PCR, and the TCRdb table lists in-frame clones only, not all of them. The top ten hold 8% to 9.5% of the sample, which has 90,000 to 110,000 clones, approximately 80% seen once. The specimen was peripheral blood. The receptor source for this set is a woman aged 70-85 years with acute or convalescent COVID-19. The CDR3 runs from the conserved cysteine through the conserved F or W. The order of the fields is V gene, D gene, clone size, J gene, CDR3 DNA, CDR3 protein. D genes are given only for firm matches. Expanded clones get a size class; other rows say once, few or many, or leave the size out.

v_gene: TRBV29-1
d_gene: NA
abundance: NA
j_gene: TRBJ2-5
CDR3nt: TGCAGCGGATCCAAAGGGGGGGGCCAAGAGACCCAGTACTTC
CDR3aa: CSGSKGGGQETQYF

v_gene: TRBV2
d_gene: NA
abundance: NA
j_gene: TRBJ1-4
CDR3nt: TGTGCCAGCAGTGTTGGGGGGGGGTATGAAAAACTGTTTTTT
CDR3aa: CASSVGGGYEKLFF

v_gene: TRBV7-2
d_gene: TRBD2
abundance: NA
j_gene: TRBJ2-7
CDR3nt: TGTGCCAGCAGCACCTCTAGCGGGAGCTCCTACGAGCAGTACTTC
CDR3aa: CASSTSSGSSYEQYF

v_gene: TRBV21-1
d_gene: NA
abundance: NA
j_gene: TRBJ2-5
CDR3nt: TGTGCCAGCAGCAATGGCGGGACTAGCGAGAAAGAGACCCAGTACTTC
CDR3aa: CASSNGGTSEKETQYF

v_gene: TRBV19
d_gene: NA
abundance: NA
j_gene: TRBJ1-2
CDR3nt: TGTGCCAGTAGTATAACCGGGGCTAACTATGGCTACACCTTC
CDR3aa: CASSITGANYGYTF

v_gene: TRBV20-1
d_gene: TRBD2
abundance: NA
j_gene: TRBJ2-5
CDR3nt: TGCAGTGCTAGTAGCGGGAGAGGGGAGACCCAGTACTTC
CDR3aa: CSASSGRGETQYF

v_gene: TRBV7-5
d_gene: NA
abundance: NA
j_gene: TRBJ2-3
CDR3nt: TGTGTCAGAAGCGGGACTAACACCACAGATACGCAGTATTTT
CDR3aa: CVRSGTNTTDTQYF

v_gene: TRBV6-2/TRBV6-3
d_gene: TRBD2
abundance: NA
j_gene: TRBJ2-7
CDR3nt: TGTGCCAGCAGGTACCCTCCCGTACGGGGGGGAGACTTCTACGAGCAGTACTTC
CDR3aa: CASRYPPVRGGDFYEQYF

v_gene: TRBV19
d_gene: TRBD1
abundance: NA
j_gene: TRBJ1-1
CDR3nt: TGTGCCAGTAGAGCCGGGACAGGGGGGTTAGACACTGAAGCTTTCTTT
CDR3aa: CASRAGTGGLDTEAFF

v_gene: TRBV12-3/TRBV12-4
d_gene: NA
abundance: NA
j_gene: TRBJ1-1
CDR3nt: TGTGCCAGCAGGGGGAAGGGAGGCACTGAAGCTTTCTTT
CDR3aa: CASRGKGGTEAFF

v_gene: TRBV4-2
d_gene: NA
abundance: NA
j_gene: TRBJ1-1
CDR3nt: TGTGCCAGCAGCCAAGATGGGCAGTTTGAAGCTTTCTTT
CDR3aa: CASSQDGQFEAFF

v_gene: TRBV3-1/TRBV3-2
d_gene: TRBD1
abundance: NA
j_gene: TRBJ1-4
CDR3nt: TGTGCCAGCAGTCAGGGGGCAACTAATGAAAAACTGTTTTTT
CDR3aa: CASSQGATNEKLFF

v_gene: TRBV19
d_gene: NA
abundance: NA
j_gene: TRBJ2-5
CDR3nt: TGTGCCAGTAGTCCCTCTGGTGTCGGACTCCTTCCACGGACCCAGTACTTC
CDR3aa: CASSPSGVGLLPRTQYF

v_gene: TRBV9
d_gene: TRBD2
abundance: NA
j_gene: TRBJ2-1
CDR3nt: TGTGCCAGCAGCGAGGGGTTACTAGCGGCGGGGGATGAGCAGTTCTTC
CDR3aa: CASSEGLLAAGDEQFF

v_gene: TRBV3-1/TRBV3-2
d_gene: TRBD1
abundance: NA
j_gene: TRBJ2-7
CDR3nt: TGTGCCAGCAGCCCGACAGGGGATGGGGCTCGGTTACCTACGAGGCAGTACTTC
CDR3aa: CASSPTGDGARLPTRQYF

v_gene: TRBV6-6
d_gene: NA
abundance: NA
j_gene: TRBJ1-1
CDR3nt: TGTGCCAGCAGTACCCCGACACTGAACACTGAAGCTTTCTTT
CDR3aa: CASSTPTLNTEAFF

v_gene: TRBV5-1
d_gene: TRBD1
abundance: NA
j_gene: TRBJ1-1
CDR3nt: TGCGCCAGCAGCTGGGACAGCTCGGACACTGAAGCTTTCTTT
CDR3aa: CASSWDSSDTEAFF

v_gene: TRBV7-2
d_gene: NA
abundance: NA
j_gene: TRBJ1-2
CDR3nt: TGTGCCAGCAGCTCTTTGACGCAGGTCTATGGCTACACCTTC
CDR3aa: CASSSLTQVYGYTF

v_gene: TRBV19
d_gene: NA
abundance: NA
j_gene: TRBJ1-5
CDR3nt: TGTGCCAGTAGTATGAGGAGGGGACGCATCAATCAGCCCCAGCATTTT
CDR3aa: CASSMRRGRINQPQHF

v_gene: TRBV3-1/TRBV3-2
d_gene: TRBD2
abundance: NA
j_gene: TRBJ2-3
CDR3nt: TGTGCCAGCAGACCCGGACTAGCGGGAGGAGGTGATACGCAGTATTTT
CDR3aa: CASRPGLAGGGDTQYF

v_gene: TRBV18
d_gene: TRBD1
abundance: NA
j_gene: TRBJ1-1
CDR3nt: TGTGCCAGCTCACCACACCCACAGGGGTGGAGGGCTTTCTTT
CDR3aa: CASSPHPQGWRAFF

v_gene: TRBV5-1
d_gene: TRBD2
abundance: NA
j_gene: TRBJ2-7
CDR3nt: TGCGCCAGCAGCTTGGGGGTAGCGGGAAGGTGGAACGAGCAGTACTTC
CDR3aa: CASSLGVAGRWNEQYF

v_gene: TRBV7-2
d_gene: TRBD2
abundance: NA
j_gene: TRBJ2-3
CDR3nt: TGTGCCAGCAGCCTGACTAGCGGGTCTAGCACAGATACGCAGTATTTT
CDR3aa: CASSLTSGSSTDTQYF

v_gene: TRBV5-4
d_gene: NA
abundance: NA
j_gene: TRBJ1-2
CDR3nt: TGTGCCAGCAGCTTGGCCCTGGGAGAGGGTGGCTACACCTTC
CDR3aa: CASSLALGEGGYTF

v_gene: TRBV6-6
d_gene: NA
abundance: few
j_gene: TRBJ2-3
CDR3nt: TGTGCCAGCAGCTTCCTAGATACAGATACGCAGTATTTT
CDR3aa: CASSFLDTDTQYF

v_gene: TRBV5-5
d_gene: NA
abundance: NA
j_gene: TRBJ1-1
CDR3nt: TGTGCCAGCAGCTTGACAGGAGTAATATTAGAAGCTTTCTTT
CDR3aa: CASSLTGVILEAFF

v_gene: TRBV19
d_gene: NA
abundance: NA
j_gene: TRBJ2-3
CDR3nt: TGTGCCAGTAGTATTTCACGGGGGACCACAGATACGCAGTATTTT
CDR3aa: CASSISRGTTDTQYF

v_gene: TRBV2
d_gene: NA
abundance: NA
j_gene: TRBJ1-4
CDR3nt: TGTGCCAGTGGCTTTGCTAATGAAAAACTGTTTTTT
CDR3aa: CASGFANEKLFF

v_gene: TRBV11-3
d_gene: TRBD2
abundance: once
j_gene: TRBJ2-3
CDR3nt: TGTGCCAGCAGCCCGGGGGGTCGGGCAGATACGCAGTATTTT
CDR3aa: CASSPGGRADTQYF

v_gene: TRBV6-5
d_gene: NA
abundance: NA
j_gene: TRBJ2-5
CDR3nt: TGTGCCAGCAGGACAGGAGGCCAAGAGACCCAGTACTTC
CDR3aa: CASRTGGQETQYF

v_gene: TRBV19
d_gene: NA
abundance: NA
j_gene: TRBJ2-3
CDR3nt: TGTGCCAGTAGTATTCGTGGCAAGGATACGCAGTATTTT
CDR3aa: CASSIRGKDTQYF

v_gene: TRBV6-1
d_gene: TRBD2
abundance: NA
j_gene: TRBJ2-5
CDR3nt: TGTGCCAGCAGTGATAACCCCGGGAGGTACCAAGAGACCCAGTACTTC
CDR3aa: CASSDNPGRYQETQYF